This TCR beta chain originates from a study of T cells after yellow fever vaccination. To note about this clonotype: Its matching antigen is unknown.

TCRdb analysed the 5' RACE reads with MiXCR anew, one entry per CDR3 protein. The profile shows more than 350,000 distinct CDR3 sequences, 11% of them singletons. The ends lost 3 bases at V and 2 bases at J; junction bases unmatched: 7. This CDR3 contains 17 residues. Study observations and caveats: A weaker secondary response peaked on day 5, the primary on day 15.

The sequencing used PBMCs, collected on the day of the first yellow fever vaccination. This receptor was identified in a man aged 18 to 29 who received the YFV17D yellow fever vaccine. The chain joins TRBV12-3 or TRBV12-4 to TRBJ2-6; TRBD1 aligns across 7 bases. The CDR3 loop reads CASSFPTTGAGANVLTF. The CDR3 DNA sequence: TGTGCCAGCAGTTTCCCCACTACAGGGGCTGGGGCCAACGTCCTGACTTTC.